This T cell receptor (beta chain) was documented in a study of immune cell composition in non-small cell lung cancer. Study-wide results and caveats: Shared sequences between tumour-reactive and dominant in vivo clones were not proven. In adenocarcinoma, maximal tumour-associated clone frequency tracked TIL tumour reactivity. Top 10 clone scores and clonality were higher in squamous than adenocarcinoma.

Here immunoSEQ multiplex PCR was the method, and the copy in TCRdb shows in-frame clones only, minus some. The profile covers 2,500 to 3,500 clones, with approximately 78% appearing a single time and over 15% taken by the ten largest. This clone was seen a handful of times. Its antigen is not known. V dropped 2 bases and J dropped 1 base, with 14 bases sitting between them. Germline assignment: CDR1 ENHRY and CDR2 SYGVKD. This CDR3 spans 16 amino acids. This rearrangement joins TRBV10-3 to TRBJ1-1; D is uncertain. This receptor was obtained from a human donor with non-small cell lung cancer. Input material: lung tumor tissue. CDR3 region: CAISEVQSLSNTEAFF. The CDR3 DNA reads as TGTGCCATCAGTGAGGTACAGAGTCTATCGAACACTGAAGCTTTCTTT.